The 10 T cell receptor beta chains presented below share a single source sample, sequenced in a study of T cells in Graves' hyperthyroidism and ophthalmopathy. TCR beta CDR3 region amplification was performed from RNA transcripts. The TCR CDR3 was amplified in a first-round RT-PCR using the HTBI primer set. In TCRdb, the multiplex PCR reads were re-called with MiXCR into one record per CDR3 protein. This sample has roughly 500,000 distinct CDR3 sequences, with around a fifth found just once. Sequencing was performed on blood. The receptors stem from a woman in her 70s with Graves' ophthalmopathy.

The V and J genes are TRBV18 and TRBJ2-3, with TRBD1 identical over 9 bases. CDR3 length equals 15 residues. J was trimmed by 3 bases and V by 8 bases; bases with no gene match: 9. The V gene's germline CDR1 is KGHSH and CDR2 LQKENI. CDR3 DNA sequence: TGTGCCAGCCACCTAGGACAGGGGATAACAGATACGCAGTATTTT. Amino acids: CASHLGQGITDTQYF.

This clonotype was observed a handful of times. The chain joins TRBV20-1 to TRBJ2-1; D is ambiguous. The germline V gene encodes CDR1 DFQATT and CDR2 SNEGSKA (reference sequence). CDR3 length: 14 residues. Trimming left V 0 bases short and J 7 bases short, with 13 bases between. The CDR3 protein is CSARDGLGLNEQFF. DNA of the CDR3: TGCAGTGCTAGAGATGGGCTAGGGCTTAATGAGCAGTTCTTC.

This clonotype has more than one count but fewer than ten. The chain uses TRBV30 and TRBJ2-5; D perhaps matches TRBD1 (5 bases). Germline V gives CDR1 GTSNPN, CDR2 SVGIG (reference sequence). This CDR3 contains 17 residues. Trimming left V 1 base short and J 4 bases short, with 22 bases between. This CDR3 reads CAWSEPRPMGLGETQYF. DNA of the CDR3: TGTGCCTGGAGTGAACCACGTCCTATGGGGCTAGGAGAGACCCAGTACTTC.

This clonotype was observed many times. J is TRBJ2-5 and V is TRBV12-3 or TRBV12-4, with D perhaps matching TRBD1 (5 bases). The CDR3 runs to 13 residues. V was pared by 7 bases and J by 4 bases, with 13 bases between. CDR3 in amino acids: CASTQTVGETQYF. The CDR3 coding sequence is TGTGCCAGCACCCAGACAGTGGGAGAGACCCAGTACTTC.

This clonotype has ten or more counts. This rearrangement joins TRBV6-1 to TRBJ1-1, with 10 bases fitting TRBD1. Germline-derived CDR1 and CDR2 are MNHNS and SASEGT. V lost 5 bases, J lost 2 bases, and 14 bases stayed unmatched. The CDR3 is 18 amino acids. The CDR3 DNA reads as TGTGCCAGCAGTATTGCCGGGACAGGGGTAAAGAAAAACACTGAAGCTTTCTTT. Translating gives CASSIAGTGVKKNTEAFF.

The chain carries TRBV19 and TRBJ2-3; the D gene is possibly TRBD1 (6 bases). Germline lookup yields CDR1 LNHDA and CDR2 SQIVND (reference sequence). V was cut by 1 base and J by 6 bases, with 23 bases left in between. This CDR3 contains 18 residues. The CDR3 coding sequence is TGTGCCAGTAGTATAGCTTCGGGACATCCATTACCCGGGGATACGCAGTATTTT. Protein product: CASSIASGHPLPGDTQYF.

The V and J genes are TRBV6-1 and TRBJ2-3; D uncertain. Germline CDR1 and CDR2: MNHNS and SASEGT. V was shortened by 7 bases and J by 6 bases, with 11 bases between the two germline ends. CDR3 length: 12 amino acids. CDR3 bases: TGTGCCAGCACCGGCCTGAGGGATACGCAGTATTTT. It is translated as CASTGLRDTQYF.

This sequence joins TRBV20-1 and TRBJ1-5; D is possibly TRBD1 (5 bases). V was cut by 3 bases and J by 0 bases, with 12 bases left in between. CDR1 is DFQATT, CDR2 SNEGSKA, per germline (reference sequence). The CDR3 is 15 amino acids. CDR3 loop: CSARMGPISNQPQHF. The CDR3 coding sequence is TGCAGTGCTAGGATGGGACCGATTAGCAATCAGCCCCAGCATTTT.

This clonotype was seen at least ten times. V is TRBV28 and J is TRBJ2-7, with D tentatively TRBD1 (6 bases). V was trimmed by 5 bases and J by 1 base, leaving 15 bases between them. In germline, CDR1 is MDHEN, CDR2 SYDVKM. CDR3 length: 15 amino acids. This CDR3 reads CASSAHGQFSYEQYF. The CDR3 nucleotides are TGTGCCAGCAGTGCACATGGACAGTTTTCCTACGAGCAGTACTTC.

This clonotype turned up a few times. The genes are TRBV20-1 and TRBJ1-2; D not resolved. V lost 5 bases, J lost 6 bases, and 10 bases lay in between. This CDR3 is 11 amino acids long. The germline V gene encodes CDR1 DFQATT and CDR2 SNEGSKA (reference sequence). This chain's CDR3 is CSAEPMDGYTF. DNA for the CDR3: TGCAGTGCTGAGCCCATGGATGGCTACACCTTC.